This TCR beta chain is from a study of T cells in Graves' hyperthyroidism and ophthalmopathy. The CDR3 totals 17 residues. The ends lost 2 bases at V and 1 base at J; junction bases unmatched: 11. CDR1 and CDR2 from the germline V gene are SGHRS and YFSETQ. Disease duration was under 3 months in the ophthalmopathy patients, who also had a Clinical Activity Score of at least 3 and a NOSPECS grade of at least 4. Patients with uncontrolled infections, other autoimmune diseases, pregnancy or lactation were excluded. Orbital computed tomography and thyroid ultrasound, together with serum TRAb and thyroxine and clinical symptoms, were used for diagnoses. RNA transcripts yielded amplified TCR beta CDR3 regions. The HTBI set primed first-round TCR CDR3 RT-PCR. TCRdb redid the calling of the multiplex PCR reads with MiXCR, one entry per CDR3 protein. Here the sample spans a few hundred thousand distinct CDR3 sequences, around 16% being singletons.

This clonotype came up many times. This chain links TRBV5-1 with TRBJ1-1; 7 bases match TRBD1. The sequenced sample consisted of blood. The TCR originated in a woman in her thirties or forties with Graves' ophthalmopathy. The DNA for the CDR3 is TGCGCCAGCAGCTTCTTCCTCGGGACAGAAACGAACACTGAAGCTTTCTTT. Encoded protein: CASSFFLGTETNTEAFF.